The 16 T cell receptor beta chains given below trace back to one sample, sequenced in a study of cytomegalovirus exposure and HLA in healthy donors. 13 Jbeta primers and 60 Vbeta primers were used for the PCR. Measured with immunoSEQ multiplex PCR; TCRdb has only the in-frame clones, and not every one. The profile covers 140,000 to 150,000 clones, with roughly 80% appearing a single time and 4.5% taken by the ten largest. The sequenced material came from PBMCs. These receptors came from a man aged 35-49 years in good health and CMV-seronegative.

The chain is built from TRBV21-1 and TRBJ2-5; no DNA check was done on the table's D call, TRBD2. TRBV21-1 is described as a pseudogene. The CDR3 sequence is 17 residues long. The CDR3 here is CASSTRCLRAPGETQYF. CDR3 in DNA: TGTGCCAGCAGCACACGATGTTTGAGGGCCCCAGGAGAGACCCAGTACTTC.

The rearrangement uses TRBV13 and TRBJ1-5; D remains unclear. Trimming shortened V by 0 bases and J by 4 bases, and 13 bases separated the two germline ends. Germline V gene lookup returns CDR1 PRHDT and CDR2 FYEKMQ (reference sequence). CDR3 length: 16 amino acids. In DNA, the CDR3 is TGTGCCAGCAGCTTAGGTGGAGGGCGGTCAAATCAGCCCCAGCATTTT. This translates into CASSLGGGRSNQPQHF.

The sample holds one count of this clone. The chain recombines TRBV7-6 with TRBJ2-5; D is ambiguous. Trimming left V 1 base short and J 3 bases short, with 12 bases between. The CDR3 consists of 15 residues. The germline V gene encodes CDR1 SGHVS and CDR2 FNYEAQ. CDR3: CASSLGSGLKETQYF. DNA for the CDR3: TGTGCCAGCAGCTTAGGCTCAGGTTTAAAAGAGACCCAGTACTTC.

This chain uses TRBV28 with TRBJ1-5; possibly TRBD1 for D (5 bases). V gave up 2 bases and J gave up 7 bases, with 15 bases separating them. Germline V gene data show CDR1 as MDHEN and CDR2 as SYDVKM. This CDR3 is built from 15 residues. CDR3 residues: CASSLTGQIRQPQHF. Here the CDR3 DNA reads TGTGCCAGCAGTTTAACAGGCCAAATAAGGCAGCCCCAGCATTTT.

This chain connects TRBV10-2 to TRBJ2-7; maybe TRBD1 (8 bases). Trimming took 0 bases from V and 5 from J, leaving 20 bases between them. The length of the CDR3 is 17 residues. Germline V CDR1 and CDR2: WSHSY, SAAADI. The chain's CDR3 is CASSESPDREGDNEQYF. The CDR3 DNA reads as TGCGCCAGCAGTGAGTCTCCGGACAGGGAGGGTGATAACGAGCAGTACTTC.

The CDR3 loop reads CASSPRTGFPGELFF. CDR3 nucleotides: TGTGCCAGCAGCCCTCGGACAGGGTTCCCCGGGGAGCTGTTTTTT. The V gene is TRBV27, the J gene TRBJ2-2; TRBD1 matches 8 bases. CDR3 length: 15 residues. CDR1 MNHEY and CDR2 SMNVEV come from the germline V gene (reference sequence). Trimming at V came to 6 bases and at J to 6 bases, leaving 9 bases not matched to a gene.

The chain combines TRBV5-1 with TRBJ2-7; D perhaps matches TRBD2 (5 bases). The CDR3 is 12 residues long. Germline CDR1 reads SGHRS; CDR2 reads YFSETQ. Trimming took 0 bases from V and 6 from J, leaving 7 bases between them. This chain's CDR3 is CASSLGGFEQYF. Written as DNA, the CDR3 is TGCGCCAGCAGCTTGGGAGGGTTCGAGCAGTACTTC.

This clone occurred a few times. The rearrangement joins TRBV6-5 to TRBJ1-5; D uncertain. CDR1 MNHEY and CDR2 SVGAGI come from the germline V gene. This CDR3 spans 14 amino acids. Trimming pared 5 bases from V and 1 base from J, leaving 9 bases between. The CDR3 bases are TGTGCCAGCAGTCCTCAGGCCAGCAATCAGCCCCAGCATTTT. Residues: CASSPQASNQPQHF.

In the case of this clone: Other DNA sequences in the same sample also yield this CDR3. The chain employs TRBV6-5 and TRBJ2-1, with D possibly TRBD2 on 7 matching bases. The CDR3 covers 15 residues. V shed 4 bases and J shed 7 bases, with 17 bases lying between them. In germline, CDR1 is MNHEY, CDR2 SVGAGI. The CDR3 DNA reads as TGTGCCAGCAGTTTAAGTGGGGGGGCTCAAAATGAGCAGTTCTTC. This codes for CASSLSGGAQNEQFF.

The chain has TRBV5-1 and TRBJ2-2, with D possibly being TRBD1 (6 bases). This CDR3 is built from 16 residues. With 4 bases removed from V and 0 bases from J, the gap between germline ends came to 13 bases. Germline CDR1 SGHRS, CDR2 YFSETQ. CDR3 DNA: TGCGCCAGCAGCGTACAGGGAGTCACGAACACCGGGGAGCTGTTTTTT. This translates into CASSVQGVTNTGELFF.

V gene TRBV7-2 combines with J gene TRBJ1-2; TRBD1 agrees at 8 bases. After removal of 4 bases from V and 8 bases from J, the junction contained 6 bases not matched to a gene. The CDR3 length is 13 residues. The germline CDR1 and CDR2 sequences are SGHTA and FQGNSA. CDR3 DNA sequence: TGTGCCAGCAGCTCAACACAGGGGGGCGGCTACACCTTC. This encodes CASSSTQGGGYTF.

This clone was counted between two and nine times. The junction shows a germline mismatch at one end, possibly a read error. This sequence joins TRBV7-7 and TRBJ2-5; 12 positions match TRBD2. CDR1 and CDR2 (germline): SSHAT, FNYEAQ (reference sequence). The CDR3 consists of 18 residues. CDR3 nucleotide sequence: TGTGCTAGCAGCTTAGAGGCTAGCGGGGGGGACACAAAAGAGACCCAGTACTTC. Its translation is CASSLEASGGDTKETQYF.

The chain employs TRBV18 and TRBJ1-1; 7 bases align to TRBD1. The CDR3 totals 12 residues. Trimming took 2 bases from V and 9 from J; bases not matched to a gene: 3. Germline lookup yields CDR1 KGHSH and CDR2 LQKENI. The chain's CDR3 is CASSPLRGQAFF. CDR3 coding DNA: TGTGCCAGCTCACCATTAAGGGGGCAAGCTTTCTTT.

The chain combines TRBV14 with TRBJ2-3; tentative D call: TRBD2 (6 bases). The V end lost 4 bases, the J end lost 6 bases, and 14 bases lay between the germline ends. Germline CDR1 and CDR2: SGHDN and FVKESK. CDR3 length: 14 residues. The CDR3 coding sequence is TGTGCCAGCAGCCGAGTCGGTGGGGGGGATACGCAGTATTTT. It specifies CASSRVGGGDTQYF.

The rearrangement uses TRBV6-5 and TRBJ1-2, with TRBD1 matching over 9 bases. The germline CDR1 and CDR2 sequences are MNHEY and SVGAGI. This CDR3 has 15 residues. The J segment lost 5 bases and the V segment lost 4 bases, leaving 8 bases of the junction unmatched. This CDR3 reads CASSSPRDRDYGYTF. The CDR3 DNA reads TGTGCCAGCAGTTCCCCGCGGGACAGGGATTATGGCTACACCTTC.

This clone was observed a few times. CDR3 residues: CASSSDRAPYNEQFF. For the CDR3, the DNA is TGTGCCAGCAGCTCAGACAGGGCCCCTTACAATGAGCAGTTCTTC. This chain links TRBV6-5 with TRBJ2-1; 7 nucleotides align to TRBD1. The CDR3 length is 15 residues. Trimming cost V 6 bases and J 4 bases; bases outside gene matches: 9. CDR1 and CDR2 from the germline V gene are MNHEY and SVGAGI.